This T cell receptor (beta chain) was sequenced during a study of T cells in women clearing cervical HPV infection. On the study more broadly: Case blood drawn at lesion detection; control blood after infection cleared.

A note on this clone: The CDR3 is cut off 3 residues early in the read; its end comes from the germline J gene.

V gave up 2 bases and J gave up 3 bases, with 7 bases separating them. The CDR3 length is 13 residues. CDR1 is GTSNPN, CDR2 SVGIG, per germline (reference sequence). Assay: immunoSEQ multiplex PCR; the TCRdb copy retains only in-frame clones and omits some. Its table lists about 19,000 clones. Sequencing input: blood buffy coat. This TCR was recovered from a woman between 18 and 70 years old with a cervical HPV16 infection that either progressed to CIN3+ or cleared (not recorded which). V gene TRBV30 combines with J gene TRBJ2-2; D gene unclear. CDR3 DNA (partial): TGTGCCTGGAGTTTTAGGGACACCGGGGAG. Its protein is CAWSFRDTGE. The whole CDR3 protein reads CAWSFRDTGELFF.